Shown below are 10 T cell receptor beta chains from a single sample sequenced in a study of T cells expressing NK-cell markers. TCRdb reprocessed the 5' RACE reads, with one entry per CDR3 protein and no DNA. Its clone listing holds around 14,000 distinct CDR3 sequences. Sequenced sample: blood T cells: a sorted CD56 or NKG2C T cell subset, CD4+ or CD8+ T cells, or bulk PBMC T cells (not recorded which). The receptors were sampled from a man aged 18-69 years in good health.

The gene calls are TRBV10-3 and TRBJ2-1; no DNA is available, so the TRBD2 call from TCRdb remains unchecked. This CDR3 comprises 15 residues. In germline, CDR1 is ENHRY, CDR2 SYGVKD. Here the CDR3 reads CAISEPGLANNEQFF.

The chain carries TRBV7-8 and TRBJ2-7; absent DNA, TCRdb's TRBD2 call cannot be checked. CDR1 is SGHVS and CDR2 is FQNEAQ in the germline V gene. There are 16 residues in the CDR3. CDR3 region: CASSLVGGGGAYEQYF. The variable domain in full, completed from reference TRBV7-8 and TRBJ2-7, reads GAGVSQSPRYKVAKRGQDVALRCDPISGHVSLFWYQQALGQGPEFLTYFQNEAQLDKSGLPSDRFFAERPEGSVSTLKIQRTQQEDSAVYLCASSLVGGGGAYEQYFGPGTRLTVT.

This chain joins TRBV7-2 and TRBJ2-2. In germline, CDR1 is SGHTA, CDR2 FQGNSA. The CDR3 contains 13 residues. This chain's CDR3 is CASSFREAGELFF.

This CDR3 reads CASSLEWDSELDTQYF. The rearrangement uses TRBV7-2 and TRBJ2-3; the TCRdb D gene call, TRBD1, has no DNA to confirm it. The CDR3 length is 16 residues. Germline V lookup: CDR1 SGHTA, CDR2 FQGNSA.

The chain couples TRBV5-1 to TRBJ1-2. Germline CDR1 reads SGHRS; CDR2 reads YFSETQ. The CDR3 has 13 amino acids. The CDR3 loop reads CASSLDRDYGYTF.

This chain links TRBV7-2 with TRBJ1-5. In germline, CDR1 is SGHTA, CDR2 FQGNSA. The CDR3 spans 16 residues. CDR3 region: CASSLEFGRYNQPQHF.

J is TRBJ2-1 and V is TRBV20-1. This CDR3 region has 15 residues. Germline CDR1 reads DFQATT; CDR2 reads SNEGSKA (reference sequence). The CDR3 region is CSARVGRGSYNEQFF.

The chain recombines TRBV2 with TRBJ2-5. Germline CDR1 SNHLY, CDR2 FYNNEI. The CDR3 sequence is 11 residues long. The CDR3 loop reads CASSVAETQYF.

CDR3 sequence: CASREAGFSPLHF. This rearrangement joins TRBV6-1 to TRBJ1-6. The germline V gene has CDR1 MNHNS and CDR2 SASEGT. The CDR3 sequence is 13 residues long.

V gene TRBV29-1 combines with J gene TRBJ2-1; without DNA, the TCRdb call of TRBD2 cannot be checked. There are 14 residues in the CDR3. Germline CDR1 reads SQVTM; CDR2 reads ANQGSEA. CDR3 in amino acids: CSVEDRALYNEQFF.